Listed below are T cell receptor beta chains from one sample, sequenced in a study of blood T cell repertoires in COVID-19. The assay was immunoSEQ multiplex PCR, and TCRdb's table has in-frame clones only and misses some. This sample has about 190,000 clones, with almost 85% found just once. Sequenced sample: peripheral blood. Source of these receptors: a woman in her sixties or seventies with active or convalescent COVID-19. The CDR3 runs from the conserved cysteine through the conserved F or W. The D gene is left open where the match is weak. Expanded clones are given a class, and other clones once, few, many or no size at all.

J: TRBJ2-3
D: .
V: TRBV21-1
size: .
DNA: TGTGCCAGCAGGGACAGTTCACCCGGAGATACGCAGTATTTT
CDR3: CASRDSSPGDTQYF

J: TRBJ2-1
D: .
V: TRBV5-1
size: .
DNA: TGCGCCAGCAGCGCCCTTTCAGGCTCCTACAATGAGCAGTTCTTC
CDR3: CASSALSGSYNEQFF

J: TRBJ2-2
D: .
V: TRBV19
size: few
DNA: TGTGCCAGTAGTATAGTCGACTTAACCGGGGAGCTGTTTTTT
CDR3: CASSIVDLTGELFF

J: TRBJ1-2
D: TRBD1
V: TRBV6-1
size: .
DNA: TGTGCCAGCAGTGAGATCATCCAGGGGGCCTATGGCTACACCTTC
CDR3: CASSEIIQGAYGYTF

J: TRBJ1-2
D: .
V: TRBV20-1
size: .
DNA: TGCAGTGCTAGTGCGGGGACTAACTATGGCTACACCTTC
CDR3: CSASAGTNYGYTF

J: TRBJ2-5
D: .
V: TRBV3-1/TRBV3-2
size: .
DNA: TGTGCCAGCAGCCAAGGTGGCAGGGGAGAGACCCAGTACTTC
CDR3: CASSQGGRGETQYF

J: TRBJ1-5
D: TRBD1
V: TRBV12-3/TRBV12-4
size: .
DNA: TGTGCCAGCAGGACAGGGGGTCAGCCCCAGCATTTT
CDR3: CASRTGGQPQHF

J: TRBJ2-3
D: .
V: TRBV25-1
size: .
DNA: TGTGCCAGCAGTGATTCCAGTCCAGATACGCAGTATTTT
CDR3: CASSDSSPDTQYF

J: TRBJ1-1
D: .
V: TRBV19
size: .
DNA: TGTGCCAGTAGTAATCAGGGGTGGGGCTGGACTGAAGCTTTCTTT
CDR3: CASSNQGWGWTEAFF

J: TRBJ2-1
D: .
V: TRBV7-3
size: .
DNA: TGTGCCAGCAGCCCTCGGGGGACCCCGTACAATGAGCAGTTCTTC
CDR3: CASSPRGTPYNEQFF

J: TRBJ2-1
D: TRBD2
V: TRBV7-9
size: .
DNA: TGTGCCAGCAGCTCGCTAGCGGGCTCCTACAATGAGCAGTTCTTC
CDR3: CASSSLAGSYNEQFF

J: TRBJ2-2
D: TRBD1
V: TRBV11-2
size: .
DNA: TGTGCCAGCAGCCTACGGGACAGGAACCCCGGGGAGCTGTTTTTT
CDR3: CASSLRDRNPGELFF

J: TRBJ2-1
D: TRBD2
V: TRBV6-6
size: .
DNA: TGTGCCAGCAGTGAGGGACTAGCCAATGAGCAGTTCTTC
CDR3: CASSEGLANEQFF

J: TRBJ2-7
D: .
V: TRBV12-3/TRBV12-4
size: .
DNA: TGTGCCAGCAGTTTAGGTAACGGGGAGCAGTACTTC
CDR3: CASSLGNGEQYF

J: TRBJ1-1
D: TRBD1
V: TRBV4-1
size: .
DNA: TGCGCCAGCAGCCCCGGGACAGGGGGCACCCAAAGGAACACTGAAGCTTTCTTT
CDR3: CASSPGTGGTQRNTEAFF

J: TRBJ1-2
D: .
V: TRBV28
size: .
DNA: TGTGCCAGCACCCCCAGGTTTGATGGCTACACCTTC
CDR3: CASTPRFDGYTF

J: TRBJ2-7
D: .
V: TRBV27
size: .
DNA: TGTGCCAGCAGTTTAAGTAACAGGGTCCTCTACGAGCAGTACTTC
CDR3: CASSLSNRVLYEQYF

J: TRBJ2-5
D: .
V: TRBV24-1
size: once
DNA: TGTGCCACCAGTGAGCCGGGGAACCAAGAGACCCAGTACTTC
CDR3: CATSEPGNQETQYF

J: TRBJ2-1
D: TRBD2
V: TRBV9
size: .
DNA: TGTGCCAGCAGCGTAGTACTAGCGGGAGGTGAGCAGTTCTTC
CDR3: CASSVVLAGGEQFF

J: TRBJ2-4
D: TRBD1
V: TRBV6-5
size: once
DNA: TGTGCCAGCAGTTACGCACAGGGGGGAAACATTCAGTACTTC
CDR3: CASSYAQGGNIQYF

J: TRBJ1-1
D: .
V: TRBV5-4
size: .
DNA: TGTGCCAGCAGCTTTGGGGCCAGCACTGAAGCTTTCTTT
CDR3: CASSFGASTEAFF

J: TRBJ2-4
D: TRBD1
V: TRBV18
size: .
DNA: TGTGCCAGCTCACCACAGACAGGGGTAGCCAAAAACATTCAGTACTTC
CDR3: CASSPQTGVAKNIQYF

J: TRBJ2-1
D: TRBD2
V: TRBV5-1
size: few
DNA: TGCGCCAGCAAGCGGGAGATGGTAGATCATGAGCAGTTCTTC
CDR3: CASKREMVDHEQFF

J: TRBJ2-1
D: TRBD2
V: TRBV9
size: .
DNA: TGTGCCAGCAGCTTGTCAGCGGGAGGGTTATCCCCCTACAATGAGCAGTTCTTC
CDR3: CASSLSAGGLSPYNEQFF

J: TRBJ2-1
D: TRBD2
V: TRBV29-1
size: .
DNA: TGCAGCGTGGCGGGACTAGCGTCCAATGAGCAGTTCTTC
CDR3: CSVAGLASNEQFF

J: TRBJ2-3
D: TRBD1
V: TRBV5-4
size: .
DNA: TGTGCCAGCAGTACAAATACGGGACAGGGGGCTGATACGCAGTATTTT
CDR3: CASSTNTGQGADTQYF

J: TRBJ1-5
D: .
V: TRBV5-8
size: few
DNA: TGTGCCAGCAGCTTCCGGGACAACGGATATAGCAATCAGCCCCAGCATTTT
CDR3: CASSFRDNGYSNQPQHF

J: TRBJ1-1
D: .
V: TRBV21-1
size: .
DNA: TGTGCCAGCAGCAACAGGGGGCTGAACACTGAAGCTTTCTTT
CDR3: CASSNRGLNTEAFF

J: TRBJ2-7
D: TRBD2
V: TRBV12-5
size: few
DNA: TGTGCTAGTGGTCCAGGGACTAGCGGGAGAGGTGAGCAGTACTTC
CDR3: CASGPGTSGRGEQYF

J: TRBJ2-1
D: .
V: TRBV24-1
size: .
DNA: TGTGCCACCAGTGATCCCCTGGGGCCGACAGGAACCTTGTTCTTC
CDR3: CATSDPLGPTGTLFF

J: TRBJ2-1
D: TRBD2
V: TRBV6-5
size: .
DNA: TGTGCCAGCAGTTCCTCTAGCGGGAGGGCAGGGGATGAGCAGTTCTTC
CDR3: CASSSSSGRAGDEQFF

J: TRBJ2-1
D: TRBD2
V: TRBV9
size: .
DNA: TGTGCCAGCAGCCCCCCGAGCGGGACCAATGAGCAGTTCTTC
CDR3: CASSPPSGTNEQFF

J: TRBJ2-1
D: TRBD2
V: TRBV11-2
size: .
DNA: TGTGCCAGCAGCTTAGCTAGCGGAGACTACAATGAGCAGTTCTTC
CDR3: CASSLASGDYNEQFF

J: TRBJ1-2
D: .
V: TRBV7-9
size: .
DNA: TGTGCCAGCACCCAATGGCAGTCTGGCTACACCTTC
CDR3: CASTQWQSGYTF

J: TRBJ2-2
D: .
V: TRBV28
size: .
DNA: TGTGCCAGCAGTTTGCATAGAGTAACCGGGGAGCTGTTTTTT
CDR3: CASSLHRVTGELFF

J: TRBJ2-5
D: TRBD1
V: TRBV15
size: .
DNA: TGTGCCACCAGCCGGACAGGGTCGGAGACCCAGTACTTC
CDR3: CATSRTGSETQYF

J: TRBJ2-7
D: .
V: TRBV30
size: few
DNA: TGTGCCTGGAGTGTAAGGAGCTACGAGCAGTACTTC
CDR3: CAWSVRSYEQYF

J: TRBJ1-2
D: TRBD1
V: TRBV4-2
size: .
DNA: TGTGCCAGCAGCGAGGGACAGGACTATGGCTACACCTTC
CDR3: CASSEGQDYGYTF

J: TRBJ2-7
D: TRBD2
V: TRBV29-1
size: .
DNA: TGCAGCGGCACTAGCGGGAGTTACGAGCAGTACTTC
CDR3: CSGTSGSYEQYF

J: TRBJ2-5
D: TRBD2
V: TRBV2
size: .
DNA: TGTGCCAGCAGTGAGGGACTAGCGGGACCTAAAGAGACCCAGTACTTC
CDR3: CASSEGLAGPKETQYF

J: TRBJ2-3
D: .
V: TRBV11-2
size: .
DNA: TGTGCCAGCAGCCTCCCAGGGACTCCGCAGTATTTT
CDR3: CASSLPGTPQYF

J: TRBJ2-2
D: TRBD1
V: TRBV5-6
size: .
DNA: TGTGCCAGCAGCCCCCCCACAGGGGTGAACACCGGGGAGCTGTTTTTT
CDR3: CASSPPTGVNTGELFF

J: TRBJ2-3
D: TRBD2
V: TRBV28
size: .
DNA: TGTGCCAGCACCCCGGGCGGGAGGGCCCCAGATACGCAGTATTTT
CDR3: CASTPGGRAPDTQYF

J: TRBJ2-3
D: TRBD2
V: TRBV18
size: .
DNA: TGTGCCAGCTCACCATGGGCTAGCGGGAACCCGGAAGCAGATACGCAGTATTTT
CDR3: CASSPWASGNPEADTQYF

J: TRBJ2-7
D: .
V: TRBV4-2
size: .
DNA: TGTGCCAGCAGCCACCGAGTCGCTACTAACTCCTACGAGCAGTACTTC
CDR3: CASSHRVATNSYEQYF

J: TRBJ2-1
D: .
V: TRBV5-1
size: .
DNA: TGCGCCAGCAGCTTGTTTAGCGGGACAGGGAACAATGAGCAGTTCTTC
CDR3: CASSLFSGTGNNEQFF

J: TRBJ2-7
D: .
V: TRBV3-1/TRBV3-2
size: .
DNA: TGTGCCAGCAGCCACCCGGAGTACGCCTACGAGCAGTACTTC
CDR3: CASSHPEYAYEQYF

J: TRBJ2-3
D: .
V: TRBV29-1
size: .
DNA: TGCAGCGTTGAAGCCTCAGGGGCGATCACAGATACGCAGTATTTT
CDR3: CSVEASGAITDTQYF

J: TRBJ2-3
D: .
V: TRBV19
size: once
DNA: TGTGCCAGTAGTATAGCCTTTGCTGGGGGGATTAGCACAGATACGCAGTATTTT
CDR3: CASSIAFAGGISTDTQYF